This T cell receptor (beta chain) originates from a study of T cell responses to AZD1222 COVID-19 vaccine. Study background: It was second doses at about 4 or about 12 weeks that were pooled.

Of note for this clone: The antigen remains unidentified.

V dropped 3 bases and J dropped 1 base, with 13 bases sitting between them. Looked up from germline, CDR1 is DFQATT and CDR2 is SNEGSKA (reference sequence). This CDR3 has 15 amino acids. Libraries were prepared by immunoSEQ multiplex PCR; TCRdb keeps only in-frame clonotypes and omits some of them. The data show 99,000 or so clones, about nine tenths seen once. Whole-study findings and limits: Reportedly, nearly half the spike-specific TCRs target unmutated variant regions. Donors, mostly white British, included more females; clonal diversity was possibly underestimated.

The origin of this receptor is an adult in good health. The chain carries TRBV20-1 and TRBJ1-5; maybe TRBD1 (5 bases). This specimen consisted of peripheral blood, obtained on day 0 of AZD1222 vaccination. DNA for the CDR3: TGCAGTGCTAGTCAGGGTGGCGGAAGCAATCAGCCCCAGCATTTT. This codes for CSASQGGGSNQPQHF.